This is a list of T cell receptor beta chains from one sample in a study of cytomegalovirus exposure and HLA in healthy donors. Profiling relied on immunoSEQ multiplex PCR, and the TCRdb table lists in-frame clones only, not all of them. The sample records about 97,000 clones, roughly four fifths being singletons. Material: PBMCs. The receptors here all came from a man aged 45-65 years in good health and CMV-seronegative. Each CDR3 is given without its conserved first and last residue. Each record gives: V gene, CDR3 protein.

TRBV6-1,ASRLGEGYT
TRBV2,ASSGGVAGYIYEQY
TRBV18,ASSPGQQGNTIY
TRBV10-3,AISEGPGEGYGYT
TRBV9,ASTPGGATNEKLF
TRBV5-1,ASSLEVSGPETQY
TRBV6-1,ASSGTSGGATEQF
TRBV2,ASGGLYSNQPQH
TRBV27,ASSLGAGLQPQH
TRBV11-1,ASSFGVLDYEQY
TRBV5-1,ASSSGLYYEQY
TRBV29-1,SGYRVAKAQSGTEAF
TRBV2,ASSERTDTQY
TRBV27,ASSFSGGFYEQY
TRBV5-4,ASSRPGEGPVNEQY
TRBV6-6,ASRDWGETQY
TRBV9,ASSVLAGGSSEQY
TRBV25-1,ASSEYGSGSPLH
TRBV10-2,ASSEGQGTETQY
TRBV30,AWSSGRAYGYT
TRBV11-2,ASMTGGDEQF
TRBV19,ASSIRAGENIQY
TRBV5-5,ASSLIGAYGYT
TRBV6-1,ASTPLAGGYNEQF
TRBV30,AWNGQGKAYEQY
TRBV2,ASSDGTGFNQPQH
TRBV11-2,ASSLRGRAAGELF
TRBV7-2,ASSLELRILHTDTQY
TRBV11-3,ASSAGGKGGNEQF
TRBV6-6,ASSSDRGRIDTQY
TRBV11-2,ASSSDSKVNTEAF
TRBV5-1,ASSLQGNTDTQY
TRBV7-8,ASSGILAGGVYNEQF
TRBV18,ASSPWTDSSGDTQY
TRBV6-1,ASSQTLVGGELF
TRBV7-3,ASSPDGNNYGYT
TRBV5-5,ASSLDWGQGKAF
TRBV5-1,ASSLAGVRDTQY
TRBV10-3,AISESREYETF
TRBV30,AWSVGGGTGELF
TRBV5-1,ASSPGFRLNRSEAF
TRBV7-9,ASPFIFRQGLNYEQY
TRBV30,AVTVSGANVLT
TRBV4-1,ASSQVQGPQH
TRBV4-1,ASSQPTVSGEQY
TRBV6-5,ASSTSGRNKDEQY
TRBV20-1,SVAGAGELF
TRBV28,ASSLSGQPYGYT
TRBV2,ASSGSGNYGYT
TRBV29-1,SVPGGASYNEQF
TRBV18,ASSPRKGGSTDTQY
TRBV7-2,ASSLTGGHVKQPQH
TRBV5-6,ASRQDRNTEAF
TRBV7-9,ASSPGFRAGELF
TRBV10-1,ASSEHRLNTEAF